This TCR beta chain was identified during a study of T-cell memory formation after mild COVID-19. Germline CDR1 reads SGHTA; CDR2 reads FQGTGA. This CDR3 comprises 17 residues. V was pared by 1 base and J by 0 bases, with 15 bases between. UMIs and sample barcodes were carried by the TCR alpha and TCR beta cDNA libraries that 5'RACE produced using constant-segment primers. TCRdb redid the calling of the 5' RACE reads with MiXCR, one entry per CDR3 protein. The profile covers roughly 550,000 distinct CDR3 sequences, with roughly 21% appearing a single time and around 12% taken by the ten largest. This clonotype was recorded a few times.

Sequenced material: PBMCs or a T cell subset sorted from them (not recorded which). The sequence was obtained from an adult woman who had mild COVID-19 (a few samples of this study predate the infection). Cell type and time point are not known. The rearrangement joins TRBV7-3 to TRBJ1-1; a possible D gene is TRBD1 (5 bases). This chain's CDR3 is CASSLNGGRGVNTEAFF. CDR3 nucleotides: TGTGCCAGCAGCTTAAATGGTGGGCGGGGCGTGAACACTGAAGCTTTCTTT.